This T cell receptor (beta chain) was captured by sequencing in a study of blood T cell repertoires in COVID-19. Study as a whole: Sites in the United States, Italy and Spain provided acute and convalescent COVID-19 samples. Sources were T cells, B-cell-depleted T cells, or PBMCs; the material itself was cDNA or gDNA.

In the authors' workflow: From reference gene primer amplification, estimates of nucleated cell counts were derived. Produced via immunoSEQ multiplex PCR; TCRdb's table is partial and in-frame only. Clone size and the V and J calls come from that table; the DNA yielded D and trimming. The sample has roughly 500,000 clones; 70% to 90% are singletons. Looked up from germline, CDR1 is SGDLS and CDR2 is YYNGEE. The CDR3 length is 13 residues. The V and J ends lost 3 bases and 8 bases respectively, with 11 bases between them. The receptor was isolated from a human donor in a cohort sampled during active COVID-19. The chain is built from TRBV9 and TRBJ1-4; D gene uncertain. Sequencing was carried out using peripheral blood. CDR3 loop: CASSAGRYEKLFF. CDR3 DNA sequence: TGTGCCAGCAGCGCCGGCAGGTACGAAAAACTGTTTTTT. Using reference TRBV9 and TRBJ1-4 for the parts outside the CDR3, the full variable domain is DSGVTQTPKHLITATGQRVTLRCSPRSGDLSVYWYQQSLDQGLQFLIQYYNGEERAKGNILERFSAQQFPDLHSELNLSSLELGDSALYFCASSAGRYEKLFFGSGTQLSVL.